A selection of T cell receptor beta chains follows, all from one sample in a study of response to subunit inactivated influenza vaccine. In TCRdb, the RT-PCR reads were re-called with MiXCR into one record per CDR3 protein. The sample includes around 300,000 distinct CDR3 sequences, about 20% of them seen just once. This specimen consisted of PBMCs from blood, obtained roughly 20 months after vaccination. The receptors originated from a man aged 50-75 years who received an inactivated influenza vaccine. CDR3s include the opening cysteine and the closing phenylalanine or tryptophan. D genes are given only for firm matches. Expanded clones get a size class; other rows say once, few or many, or leave the size out.

size: .
V: TRBV5-1
D: .
J: TRBJ2-1
DNA: TGCGCCAGCAGCTTGGATCCGGAGAATGAGCAGTTCTTC
CDR3: CASSLDPENEQFF

size: many
V: TRBV4-1
D: .
J: TRBJ1-1
DNA: TGCGCCAGCAGCCAAGATGTTTTGGGGAACACTGAAGCTTTCTTT
CDR3: CASSQDVLGNTEAFF

size: few
V: TRBV12-3/TRBV12-4
D: .
J: TRBJ2-2
DNA: TGTGCCAGCCGGGTGCTCGGGGAGCTGTTTTTT
CDR3: CASRVLGELFF

size: .
V: TRBV4-3
D: .
J: TRBJ1-4
DNA: TGCGCCAGCAGCCAAGATGGGGTGCGGACTAATGAAAAACTGTTTTTT
CDR3: CASSQDGVRTNEKLFF

size: few
V: TRBV19
D: TRBD1
J: TRBJ1-1
DNA: TGTGCCAGTAGTATACAGGGGGTAGGAAACACTGAAGCTTTCTTT
CDR3: CASSIQGVGNTEAFF

size: .
V: TRBV27
D: TRBD1
J: TRBJ1-2
DNA: TGTGCCAGCAGTTCCGACAGGGTCGACTACACCTTC
CDR3: CASSSDRVDYTF

size: .
V: TRBV5-1
D: .
J: TRBJ1-2
DNA: TGCGCCAGCAGCGCAGGGGTCTCCGCTAACTATGGCTACACCTTC
CDR3: CASSAGVSANYGYTF

size: .
V: TRBV7-8
D: TRBD2
J: TRBJ2-1
DNA: TGTGCCAGCAGCTTACTGGGACTAGCGGGAAACGAGCAGTTCTTC
CDR3: CASSLLGLAGNEQFF

size: few
V: TRBV6-2/TRBV6-3
D: .
J: TRBJ1-2
DNA: TGTGCCAGCAGTTACACCGGACCCGGGGACTATGGCTACACCTTC
CDR3: CASSYTGPGDYGYTF

size: few
V: TRBV5-5
D: .
J: TRBJ2-2
DNA: TGTGCCAGCAGCACGGGACTCCTTTACACCGGGGAGCTGTTTTTT
CDR3: CASSTGLLYTGELFF

size: few
V: TRBV28
D: TRBD1
J: TRBJ1-2
DNA: TGTGCCAGCAGTTTCTCCGGGACAGGGAACTATGGCTACACCTTC
CDR3: CASSFSGTGNYGYTF

size: .
V: TRBV20-1
D: .
J: TRBJ1-2
DNA: TGCAGTGCTAAATCCTTATTGACAGCTAACTATGGCTACACCTTC
CDR3: CSAKSLLTANYGYTF

size: .
V: TRBV12-3/TRBV12-4
D: .
J: TRBJ1-2
DNA: TGTGCCAGCAGTCCTTCGACTCTATATGGCTACACCTTC
CDR3: CASSPSTLYGYTF

size: few
V: TRBV9
D: .
J: TRBJ1-3
DNA: TGTGCCAGCAGCGTCATGGGGAGCTCTGGAAACACCATATATTTT
CDR3: CASSVMGSSGNTIYF

size: many
V: TRBV4-1
D: .
J: TRBJ1-1
DNA: TGCGCCAGCAGCCAAGGTGTGAACACTGAAGCTTTCTTT
CDR3: CASSQGVNTEAFF

size: few
V: TRBV11-2
D: .
J: TRBJ2-5
DNA: TGTGCCAGCAGCTACTACCGGGACCAGTACTTC
CDR3: CASSYYRDQYF

size: few
V: TRBV3-1
D: .
J: TRBJ1-1
DNA: TGTGCCAGCAGCCGCGGCGGAGCTAACACTGAAGCTTTCTTT
CDR3: CASSRGGANTEAFF

size: few
V: TRBV6-5
D: .
J: TRBJ2-2
DNA: TGTGCCAGCAGTTCAGTGCCCGGGGAGCTGTTTTTT
CDR3: CASSSVPGELFF

size: few
V: TRBV7-2
D: .
J: TRBJ1-1
DNA: TGTGCCAGCAGCTCCAGTCTTGGCGGGGGGACTGAAGCTTTCTTT
CDR3: CASSSSLGGGTEAFF

size: few
V: TRBV3-1
D: .
J: TRBJ2-1
DNA: TGTGCCAGCAGTTACAGAGACAATGAGCAGTTCTTC
CDR3: CASSYRDNEQFF

size: few
V: TRBV4-2
D: .
J: TRBJ2-7
DNA: TGTGCCAGCAGCCAAGAGGCAAGCTACTACGAGCAGTACTTC
CDR3: CASSQEASYYEQYF

size: .
V: TRBV24-1
D: TRBD1
J: TRBJ2-1
DNA: TGTGCCACCAGTGACAATGACAGGGCCCTGAGCTCCTACAATGAGCAGTTCTTC
CDR3: CATSDNDRALSSYNEQFF

size: once
V: TRBV12-5
D: .
J: TRBJ2-7
DNA: TGTGCTAGTGGTTTGCTTCAGGACTACGAGCAGTACTTC
CDR3: CASGLLQDYEQYF

size: few
V: TRBV7-6
D: .
J: TRBJ2-6
DNA: TGTGCCAGCAGCTTAATTACGGAGGGGGCCAACGTCCTGACTTTC
CDR3: CASSLITEGANVLTF

size: few
V: TRBV5-1
D: .
J: TRBJ2-1
DNA: TGCGCCAGCAGCTTGGAGGGGGGATTTCACAATGAGCAGTTCTTC
CDR3: CASSLEGGFHNEQFF

size: .
V: TRBV6-1
D: TRBD1
J: TRBJ2-6
DNA: TGTGCCAGCAGACCCAGGGACAGCTTTACCTCTGGGGCCAACGTCCTGACTTTC
CDR3: CASRPRDSFTSGANVLTF

size: .
V: TRBV20-1
D: .
J: TRBJ2-1
DNA: TGCAGTGCTAGATCAGTGCCGAGCTCCTACAATGAGCAGTTCTTC
CDR3: CSARSVPSSYNEQFF

size: few
V: TRBV4-3
D: .
J: TRBJ1-4
DNA: TGCGCCAGCAGCCAAAGTAGGAATAAAAATGAAAAACTGTTTTTT
CDR3: CASSQSRNKNEKLFF

size: .
V: TRBV27
D: .
J: TRBJ2-1
DNA: TGTGCCAGCAGTAGGGGCTCTAAGGGCGGTGAGCAGTTCTTC
CDR3: CASSRGSKGGEQFF

size: .
V: TRBV10-3
D: .
J: TRBJ1-1
DNA: TGTGCCATCAGTGAGTCGGCAGGGAGGAACACTGAAGCTTTCTTT
CDR3: CAISESAGRNTEAFF

size: .
V: TRBV6-1
D: TRBD1
J: TRBJ1-5
DNA: TGTGCCAGCAGTGTCCGACAGGGGAATCACCCCCAGCATTTT
CDR3: CASSVRQGNHPQHF